This T cell receptor (beta chain) is drawn from a study of cytomegalovirus exposure and HLA in healthy donors. Overall study context: It was reported in a later analysis that the same platform had been used for the 110 or so validation repertoires as for the roughly 710 first-cohort repertoires. Findings and limits, study-wide: Reported results showed that the classifier diagnosed cytomegalovirus status with high specificity and sensitivity. Associated with cytomegalovirus, according to the listing, were 164 TCR beta chains.

Measured with immunoSEQ multiplex PCR; TCRdb has only the in-frame clones, and not every one. The sample holds about 150,000 clones; roughly 89% are singletons and the top ten take roughly 4.5%. Separate from the approximately 670-subject first cohort, the approximately 120-subject validation cohort was the one that the donors belonged to. A word on this clone: Its antigen remains unidentified.

CDR1 SEHNR and CDR2 FQNEAQ come from the germline V gene (reference sequence). Trimming took 11 bases from V and 0 from J, leaving 15 bases between them. The CDR3 runs 14 residues. The rearrangement uses TRBV7-9 and TRBJ2-3; D perhaps matches TRBD2 (7 bases). The origin of this receptor is a man aged 18 to 30 in good health and CMV-seropositive. The specimen was PBMCs. CDR3: CACRGGASTDTQYF. DNA of the CDR3: TGTGCCTGTAGAGGGGGGGCAAGCACAGATACGCAGTATTTT.